What follows are 27 T cell receptor beta chains derived from one specimen sequenced in a study of blood T cells in healthy people across ages. Combining a sample-barcoded 5' primer with a J-beta primer mix, a second PCR ran for roughly 6 to 12 cycles. A single record per CDR3 protein comes from TCRdb applying MiXCR to the 5' RACE reads. The data show 650,000 to 1,000,000 distinct CDR3 sequences, with 35% to 40% seen just once and over 10% held by the top ten. Sequencing was performed on blood. The source of these receptors is a man aged 18 to 30 in good health.

This clonotype appeared a few times. This chain uses TRBV4-1 with TRBJ2-3; TRBD2 agrees at 11 bases. The CDR3 has 16 residues. V lost 4 bases and J lost 2; bases outside the gene matches: 5. In germline, CDR1 is MGHRA, CDR2 YSYEKL. The CDR3 coding sequence is TGCGCCAGCAGCCTCCGACTAGCGGGGATCACAGATACGCAGTATTTT. It encodes CASSLRLAGITDTQYF.

The chain has TRBV25-1 and TRBJ2-6; 10 bases are shared with TRBD1. Germline lookup yields CDR1 MGHDK and CDR2 SYGVNS. Germline trimming cut 3 bases from V and 1 base from J; bases unmatched to any gene: 6. The CDR3 covers 18 residues. The CDR3 here is CASSDKDRGHSGANVLTF. Written as DNA, the CDR3 is TGTGCCAGCAGTGATAAAGACAGGGGGCATTCTGGGGCCAACGTCCTGACTTTC.

In its sample, this clonotype was seen once. The V gene is TRBV4-3, the J gene TRBJ1-3; D gene unclear. The germline gives CDR1 LGHNA, CDR2 YSLEER. This CDR3 comprises 14 residues. V was pared by 4 bases and J by 4 bases, with 11 bases between. The CDR3 reads CASSRDFSGNTIYF. The CDR3 DNA is TGCGCCAGCAGCCGAGACTTTTCAGGAAACACCATATATTTT.

About this clonotype: One base away lies a much larger clone, so this may be a sequencing read error. The chain combines TRBV6-6 with TRBJ2-7, with D tentatively TRBD1 (5 bases). The J call is doubtful: the DNA matches TRBJ2-5 better. The CDR3 is made up of 15 amino acids. The germline V gene has CDR1 MNHNY and CDR2 SVGAGI (reference sequence). CDR3 bases: TGTGCCAGCTCATCCCAAGCAGGGTTGGGGGAGACCCAGTACTTC. Encoded protein: CASSSQAGLGETQYF.

Note on this clonotype: A much larger clone lies a single base off, so this may be a read error. The rearrangement links TRBV10-3 to TRBJ2-5, with D hard to call. Near its end, the DNA agrees better with TRBJ2-7, so the J call may be wrong. The CDR3 sequence is 13 residues long. From germline, CDR1 is ENHRY and CDR2 SYGVKD. The CDR3 here is CAINPETSHEQYF. In nucleotides, the CDR3 is TGTGCCATCAATCCTGAAACCTCCCACGAGCAGTACTTC.

A note on this clonotype: Since a much larger clone is just one base distant, this may be a read error. This chain links TRBV6-5 with TRBJ1-2; unclear D gene. Looked up from germline, CDR1 is MNHEY and CDR2 is SVGAGI. The CDR3 is 13 residues long. Trimming shortened V by 6 bases and J by 7 bases, and 15 bases separated the two germline ends. The CDR3 region is CASRADRYCGYTF. The CDR3 nucleotides are TGTGCCAGCAGGGCTGATCGGTACTGTGGCTACACCTTC.

The chain joins TRBV20-1 to TRBJ2-7; TRBD1 or TRBD2 may be the D gene (5 bases each). V was clipped by 0 bases and J by 4 bases, with 16 bases between them. The CDR3 extends over 15 amino acids. Germline CDR1 is DFQATT and CDR2 is SNEGSKA (reference sequence). The CDR3 sequence is CSARDVGDPRYEQYF. The CDR3 DNA is TGCAGTGCTAGAGATGTGGGGGACCCGAGATACGAGCAGTACTTC.

This clonotype was seen a few times. V is TRBV7-9 and J is TRBJ1-6; D gene uncertain. The CDR3 has 13 amino acids. Trimming removed 5 bases at V and 7 bases at J, with 9 bases between. Germline values: CDR1 SEHNR, CDR2 FQNEAQ (reference sequence). The CDR3 DNA follows: TGTGCCAGCAGCGCAATAGGGAATTCACCCCTCCACTTT. Amino acids: CASSAIGNSPLHF.

The rearrangement uses TRBV3-1 and TRBJ2-2; D tentatively fits TRBD1 or TRBD2 (5 bases each). Trimming removed 4 bases at V and 4 bases at J, with 13 bases between. The CDR3 totals 15 residues. Germline V gene lookup returns CDR1 LGHDT and CDR2 YNNKEL (reference sequence). CDR3: CASSPGTVATGELFF. CDR3 bases: TGTGCCAGCAGCCCCGGGACCGTTGCCACCGGGGAGCTGTTTTTT.

As concerns this clonotype: A much larger clone sits a single nucleotide away, making a read error possible. The J gene is TRBJ2-7, the V gene TRBV10-3, with 10 bases that match TRBD1. The CDR3 contains 13 residues. Germline V gene data show CDR1 as ENHRY and CDR2 as SYGVKD. Trimming at V came to 7 bases and at J to 7 bases, leaving 7 bases not matched to a gene. CDR3 DNA: TGTGCCATCACCGGGACAGGGGCGGGGGAGCAGTACTTC. Protein product: CAITGTGAGEQYF.

This clonotype was seen a few times. The rearrangement links TRBV7-2 to TRBJ2-7; 8 bases line up with TRBD2. Trimming removed 1 base from V and 6 bases from J; junction bases left unmatched: 8. The CDR3 has 15 residues. Germline CDR1 SGHTA, CDR2 FQGNSA. The CDR3 spells CASSLVVAGLSEQYF. DNA of the CDR3: TGTGCCAGCAGCTTAGTTGTAGCGGGGCTTAGCGAGCAGTACTTC.

The CDR3 loop reads CASGPKLTGANTGELFF. CDR3 DNA sequence: TGTGCTAGTGGTCCAAAGTTGACAGGGGCGAACACCGGGGAGCTGTTTTTT. The chain joins TRBV12-5 to TRBJ2-2; 8 bases line up with TRBD1. The V and J ends lost 5 bases and 0 bases, in that order; junction bases with no gene match: 8. There are 17 residues in the CDR3. Germline CDR1 and CDR2: LGHNT and FRNRAP.

There are a few counts of this clonotype. The gene calls are TRBV7-2 and TRBJ2-2; D is unresolved. The germline V gene has CDR1 SGHTA and CDR2 FQGNSA. This CDR3 has 13 amino acids. V was clipped by 0 bases and J by 9 bases, with 8 bases between them. The CDR3 protein is CASSLANYWELFF. The CDR3 DNA sequence: TGTGCCAGCAGCTTAGCTAACTACTGGGAGCTGTTTTTT.

This clonotype was found many times. The rearrangement links TRBV5-1 to TRBJ2-1, with 10 bases that match TRBD1. The V gene end was trimmed by 4 bases and the J gene end by 9 bases; junction bases not matched to a gene: 13. The germline gives CDR1 SGHRS, CDR2 YFSETQ. The length of the CDR3 is 16 residues. CDR3 sequence: CASSVDIGQGEREQFF. CDR3 nucleotides: TGCGCCAGCAGCGTGGATATCGGACAGGGGGAACGTGAGCAGTTCTTC.

A remark on this clonotype: A read error may explain this, as a much larger clone is one base away. The chain is built from TRBV6-5 and TRBJ2-1; TRBD2 might be the D (5 bases). In germline, CDR1 is MNHEY, CDR2 SVGAGI. The CDR3 is made up of 15 amino acids. The ends were cut back, 8 bases at V and 0 bases at J, with 14 bases in the middle. The DNA of the CDR3 is TGTGCCAGCGGGGTAGCGAGCAGCTCCTACAATGAGCAGTTCTTC. This gives the protein CASGVASSSYNEQFF.

The chain has TRBV9 and TRBJ1-2; TRBD1 is a possible D gene (5 bases). The CDR3 consists of 14 residues. Germline V lookup: CDR1 SGDLS, CDR2 YYNGEE. The V and J ends lost 2 bases and 1 base respectively, with 9 bases between them. CDR3 nucleotide sequence: TGTGCCAGCAGCGTGGACGGACATAACTATGGCTACACCTTC. This encodes CASSVDGHNYGYTF.

This clonotype was seen repeatedly, ten times or more. The chain recombines TRBV10-2 with TRBJ2-1; 15 bases are a match to TRBD2. The V gene's germline CDR1 is WSHSY and CDR2 SAAADI. The CDR3 spans 19 residues. V lost 6 bases, J lost 7 bases, and 16 bases stayed unmatched. The CDR3 is CASSPGLAGGLGLRNEQFF. CDR3 bases: TGCGCCAGCAGCCCGGGACTAGCGGGGGGATTAGGGCTTAGGAATGAGCAGTTCTTC.

In its sample, this clonotype was seen many times. The chain joins TRBV10-2 to TRBJ1-1, with D hard to call. Trimming removed 0 bases at V and 8 bases at J, with 10 bases between. The length of the CDR3 is 13 residues. Looked up from germline, CDR1 is WSHSY and CDR2 is SAAADI. Here the CDR3 reads CASSESSSVEAFF. The DNA of the CDR3 is TGCGCCAGCAGTGAGTCGTCTTCGGTAGAAGCTTTCTTT.

The genes are TRBV4-3 and TRBJ2-1, with 8 bases lining up with TRBD1. The last part of the DNA fits TRBJ2-7 better; the J call may be wrong. CDR1 and CDR2 from the germline V gene are LGHNA and YSLEER. This CDR3 contains 15 residues. The CDR3 reads CASSHADRDDNEQYF. The CDR3 DNA sequence: TGCGCCAGCAGCCACGCGGACAGGGACGACAATGAGCAGTACTTC.

This chain connects TRBV11-2 to TRBJ2-1, with D maybe TRBD1 (5 bases). The length of the CDR3 is 12 residues. V dropped 6 bases and J dropped 7 bases, with 10 bases sitting between them. The germline V gene encodes CDR1 SGHAT and CDR2 FQNNGV. The CDR3, as DNA: TGTGCCAGCAGAATGGACAAGAATGAGCAGTTCTTC. This codes for CASRMDKNEQFF.

This clonotype appeared a few times. This chain uses TRBV13 with TRBJ1-1; possibly TRBD1 for D (6 bases). The CDR3 extends over 15 amino acids. The germline CDR1 and CDR2 sequences are PRHDT and FYEKMQ (reference sequence). Trimming stripped 1 base from V and 4 bases from J, with 13 bases between. CDR3 in amino acids: CASSLVPGASTEAFF. CDR3 nucleotide sequence: TGTGCCAGCAGCTTAGTCCCAGGGGCATCCACTGAAGCTTTCTTT.

The chain combines TRBV12-3 or TRBV12-4 with TRBJ1-1; D gene uncertain. CDR3 length: 12 amino acids. Between the trimmed V and J ends, which lost 3 bases and 6 bases, there was a span of 8 bases. The CDR3 reads CASSFEGPEAFF. The CDR3 coding sequence is TGTGCCAGCAGTTTTGAGGGCCCTGAAGCTTTCTTT.

The chain recombines TRBV20-1 with TRBJ1-1, with D unresolved. The CDR3 has 13 residues. Germline values: CDR1 DFQATT, CDR2 SNEGSKA (reference sequence). Trimming left V 0 bases short and J 2 bases short, with 7 bases between. CDR3 nucleotide sequence: TGCAGTGCTAGAGACCGGCTTAACACTGAAGCTTTCTTT. As protein: CSARDRLNTEAFF.

The V gene is TRBV28, the J gene TRBJ2-3; 13 nucleotides align to TRBD2. The V gene's germline CDR1 is MDHEN and CDR2 SYDVKM. The CDR3 is made up of 19 amino acids. J gave up 5 bases and V 1 base, and 12 bases lay outside the gene matches. In nucleotides, the CDR3 is TGTGCCAGCAGTTTATCCTTCGGACTAGCGGGGGCGAGGGGAGATACGCAGTATTTT. This codes for CASSLSFGLAGARGDTQYF.

There are a few counts of this clonotype. The rearrangement joins TRBV27 to TRBJ2-5; 8 nucleotides agree with TRBD2. J lost 1 base, V lost 7 bases, and 5 bases had no gene match. Germline values: CDR1 MNHEY, CDR2 SMNVEV (reference sequence). The CDR3 length is 14 residues. The CDR3 protein is CASMGGGFQETQYF. The CDR3 DNA follows: TGTGCCAGCATGGGCGGGGGGTTCCAAGAGACCCAGTACTTC.

The rearrangement uses TRBV27 and TRBJ1-5; D is unresolved. V lost 1 base, J lost 4 bases, and 8 bases lay in between. This CDR3 is built from 14 residues. Germline V gives CDR1 MNHEY, CDR2 SMNVEV (reference sequence). CDR3 residues: CASSLLGGNQPQHF. The CDR3 DNA reads as TGTGCCAGCAGTTTATTAGGCGGGAATCAGCCCCAGCATTTT.

This clonotype came up a few times. The rearrangement joins TRBV2 to TRBJ2-3; 9 bases map to TRBD2. Germline CDR1 is SNHLY and CDR2 is FYNNEI. This CDR3 spans 15 amino acids. Unmatched junction bases numbered 5, after V lost 5 bases and J lost 2 bases. The CDR3 nucleotides are TGTGCCAGCAGTAGCGGGGGGCTAGACACAGATACGCAGTATTTT. Protein product: CASSSGGLDTDTQYF.